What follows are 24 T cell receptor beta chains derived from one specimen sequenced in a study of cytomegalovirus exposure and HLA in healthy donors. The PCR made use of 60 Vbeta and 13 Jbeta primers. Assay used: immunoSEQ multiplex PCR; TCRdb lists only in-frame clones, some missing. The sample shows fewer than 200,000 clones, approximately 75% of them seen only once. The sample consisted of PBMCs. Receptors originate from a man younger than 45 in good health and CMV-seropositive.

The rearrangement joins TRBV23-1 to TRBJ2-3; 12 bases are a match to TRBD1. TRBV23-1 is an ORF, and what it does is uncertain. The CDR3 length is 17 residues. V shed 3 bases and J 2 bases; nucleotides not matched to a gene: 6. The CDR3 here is CASSHTGQGAYTDTQYF. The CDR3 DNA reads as TGCGCCAGCAGTCACACGGGACAGGGGGCTTACACAGATACGCAGTATTTT.

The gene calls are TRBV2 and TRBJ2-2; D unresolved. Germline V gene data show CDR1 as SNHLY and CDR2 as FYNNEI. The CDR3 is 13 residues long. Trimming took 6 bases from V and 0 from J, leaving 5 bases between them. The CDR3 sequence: CASRTSNTGELFF. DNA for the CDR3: TGTGCCAGCAGGACTTCGAACACCGGGGAGCTGTTTTTT. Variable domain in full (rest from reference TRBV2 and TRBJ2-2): EPEVTQTPSHQVTQMGQEVILRCVPISNHLYFYWYRQILGQKVEFLVSFYNNEISEKSEIFDDQFSVERPDGSNFTLKIRSTKLEDSAMYFCASRTSNTGELFFGEGSRLTVL.

For the CDR3, the DNA is TGTGCCAGCAGCACTATCAGCGGGGGGGCGAATGAGCAGTTCTTC. Protein product: CASSTISGGANEQFF. V usage is TRBV7-9 and J usage is TRBJ2-1, with TRBD2 identical over 10 bases. Unmatched junction bases numbered 8, after V lost 5 bases and J lost 7 bases. This CDR3 region has 15 residues. Germline V lookup: CDR1 SEHNR, CDR2 FQNEAQ (reference sequence).

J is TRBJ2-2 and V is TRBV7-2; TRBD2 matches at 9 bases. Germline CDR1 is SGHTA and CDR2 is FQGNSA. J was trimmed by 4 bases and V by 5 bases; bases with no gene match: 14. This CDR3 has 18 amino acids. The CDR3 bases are TGTGCCAGCAGCCAACATCGGGGGGGACTAGCTGCCACCGGGGAGCTGTTTTTT. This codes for CASSQHRGGLAATGELFF.

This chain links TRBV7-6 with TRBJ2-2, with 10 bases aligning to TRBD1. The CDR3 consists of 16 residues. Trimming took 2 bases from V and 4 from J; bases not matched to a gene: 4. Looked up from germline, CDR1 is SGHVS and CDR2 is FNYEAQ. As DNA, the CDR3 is TGTGCCAGCAGCTTACGACAGGGGGCAGGCACCGGGGAGCTGTTTTTT. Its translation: CASSLRQGAGTGELFF.

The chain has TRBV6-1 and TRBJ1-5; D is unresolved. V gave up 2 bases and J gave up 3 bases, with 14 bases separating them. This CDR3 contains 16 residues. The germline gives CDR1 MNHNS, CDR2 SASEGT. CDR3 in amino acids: CASSEMGQATNQPQHF. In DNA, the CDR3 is TGTGCCAGCAGTGAAATGGGTCAGGCCACCAATCAGCCCCAGCATTTT.

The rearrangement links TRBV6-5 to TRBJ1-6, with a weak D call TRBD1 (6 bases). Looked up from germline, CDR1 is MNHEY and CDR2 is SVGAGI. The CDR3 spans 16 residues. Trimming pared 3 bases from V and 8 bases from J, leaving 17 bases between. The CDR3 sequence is CASSYMDSNGYSPLHF. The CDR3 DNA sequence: TGTGCCAGCAGTTATATGGACAGCAATGGGTATTCACCCCTCCACTTT.

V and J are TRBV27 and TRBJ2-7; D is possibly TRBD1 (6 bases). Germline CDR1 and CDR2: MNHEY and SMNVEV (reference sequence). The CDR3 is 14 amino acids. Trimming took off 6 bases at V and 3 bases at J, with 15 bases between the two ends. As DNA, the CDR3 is TGTGCCAGCAGACGGGGTAGGGGGAGCTACGAGCAGTACTTC. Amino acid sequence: CASRRGRGSYEQYF.

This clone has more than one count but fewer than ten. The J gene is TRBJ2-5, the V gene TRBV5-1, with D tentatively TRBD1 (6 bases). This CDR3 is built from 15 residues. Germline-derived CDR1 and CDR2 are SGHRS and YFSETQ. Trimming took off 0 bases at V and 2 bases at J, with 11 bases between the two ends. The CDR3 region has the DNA TGCGCCAGCAGCTTGGTAGGGGGTAATCAAGAGACCCAGTACTTC. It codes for CASSLVGGNQETQYF.

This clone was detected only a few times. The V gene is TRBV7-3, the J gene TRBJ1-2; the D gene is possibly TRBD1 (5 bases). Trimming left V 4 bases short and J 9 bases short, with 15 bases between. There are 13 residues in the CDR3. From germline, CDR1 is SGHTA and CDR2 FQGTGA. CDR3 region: CASSSFEQGSYTF. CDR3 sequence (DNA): TGTGCCAGCAGCTCCTTCGAGCAGGGCAGCTACACCTTC.

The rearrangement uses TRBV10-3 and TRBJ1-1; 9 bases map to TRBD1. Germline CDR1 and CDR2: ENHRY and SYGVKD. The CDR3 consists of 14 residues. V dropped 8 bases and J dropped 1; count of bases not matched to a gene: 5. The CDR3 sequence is CAIGDRGANTEAFF. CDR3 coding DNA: TGTGCCATCGGCGACAGGGGGGCGAACACTGAAGCTTTCTTT.

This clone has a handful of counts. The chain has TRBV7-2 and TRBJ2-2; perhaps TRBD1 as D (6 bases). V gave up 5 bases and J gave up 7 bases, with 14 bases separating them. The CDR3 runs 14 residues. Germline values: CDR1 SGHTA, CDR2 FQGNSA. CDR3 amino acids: CASSLITGIGELFF. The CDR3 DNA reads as TGTGCCAGCAGCCTAATAACAGGGATCGGGGAGCTGTTTTTT.

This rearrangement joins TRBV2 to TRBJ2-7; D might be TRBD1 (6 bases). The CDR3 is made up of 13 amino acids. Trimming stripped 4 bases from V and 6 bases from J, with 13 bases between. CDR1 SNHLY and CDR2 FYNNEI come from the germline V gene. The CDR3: CASSGDTGGEQYF. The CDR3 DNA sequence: TGTGCCAGCAGTGGGGACACCGGTGGCGAGCAGTACTTC. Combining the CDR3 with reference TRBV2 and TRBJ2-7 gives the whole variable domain EPEVTQTPSHQVTQMGQEVILRCVPISNHLYFYWYRQILGQKVEFLVSFYNNEISEKSEIFDDQFSVERPDGSNFTLKIRSTKLEDSAMYFCASSGDTGGEQYFGPGTRLTVT.

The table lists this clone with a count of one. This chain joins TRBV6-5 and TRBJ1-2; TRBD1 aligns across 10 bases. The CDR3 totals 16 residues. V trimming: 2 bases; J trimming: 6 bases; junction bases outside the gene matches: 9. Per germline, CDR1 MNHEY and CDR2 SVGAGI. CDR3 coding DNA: TGTGCCAGCAGTTACCCGCCCGACAGGGGGCTCGATGGCTACACCTTC. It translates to CASSYPPDRGLDGYTF.

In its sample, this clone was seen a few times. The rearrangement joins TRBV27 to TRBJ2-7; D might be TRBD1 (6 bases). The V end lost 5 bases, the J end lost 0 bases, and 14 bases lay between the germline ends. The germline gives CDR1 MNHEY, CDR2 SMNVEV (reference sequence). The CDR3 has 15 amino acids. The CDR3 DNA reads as TGTGCCAGCAGTCTACTCCCGGGACACTCCTACGAGCAGTACTTC. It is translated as CASSLLPGHSYEQYF.

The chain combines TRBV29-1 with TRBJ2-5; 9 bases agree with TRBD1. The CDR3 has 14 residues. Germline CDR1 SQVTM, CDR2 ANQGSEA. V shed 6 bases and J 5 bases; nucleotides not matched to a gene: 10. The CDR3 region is CSVITGQGRETQYF. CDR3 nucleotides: TGCAGCGTCATTACGGGACAGGGTAGGGAGACCCAGTACTTC.

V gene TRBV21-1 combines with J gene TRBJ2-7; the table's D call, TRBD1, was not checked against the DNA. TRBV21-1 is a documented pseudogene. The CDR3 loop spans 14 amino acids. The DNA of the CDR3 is TGTGCCAGCAGCCCTCGGACAGCGCCCTACGAGCAGTACTTC. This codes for CASSPRTAPYEQYF.

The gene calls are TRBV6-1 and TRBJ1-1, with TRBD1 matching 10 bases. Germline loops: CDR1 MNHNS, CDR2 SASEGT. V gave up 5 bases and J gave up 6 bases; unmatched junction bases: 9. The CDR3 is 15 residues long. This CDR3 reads CASSSRTGGASEAFF. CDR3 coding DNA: TGTGCCAGCAGTTCAAGGACAGGGGGAGCTTCTGAAGCTTTCTTT.

Here the CDR3 DNA reads TGTGCCAGCAGCTTGGGGAGACAGGGGGTCCCCCTCTACGAGCAGTACTTC. This encodes CASSLGRQGVPLYEQYF. J is TRBJ2-7 and V is TRBV7-2; 9 bases align to TRBD1. From germline, CDR1 is SGHTA and CDR2 FQGNSA. This CDR3 contains 17 residues. The V gene end was trimmed by 3 bases and the J gene end by 3 bases; junction bases not matched to a gene: 12.

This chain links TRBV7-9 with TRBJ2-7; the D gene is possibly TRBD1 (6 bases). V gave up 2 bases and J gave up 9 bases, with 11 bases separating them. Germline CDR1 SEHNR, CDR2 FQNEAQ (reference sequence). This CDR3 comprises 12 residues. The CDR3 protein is CASSLSGVGQYF. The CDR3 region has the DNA TGTGCCAGCAGCTTATCAGGGGTTGGGCAGTACTTC.

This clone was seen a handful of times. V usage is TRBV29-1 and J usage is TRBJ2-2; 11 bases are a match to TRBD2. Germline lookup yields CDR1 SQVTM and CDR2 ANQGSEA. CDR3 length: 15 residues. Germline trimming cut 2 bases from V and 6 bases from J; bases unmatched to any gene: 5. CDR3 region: CSVEIAGGRAGELFF. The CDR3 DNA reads TGCAGCGTTGAAATAGCGGGGGGGCGCGCCGGGGAGCTGTTTTTT.

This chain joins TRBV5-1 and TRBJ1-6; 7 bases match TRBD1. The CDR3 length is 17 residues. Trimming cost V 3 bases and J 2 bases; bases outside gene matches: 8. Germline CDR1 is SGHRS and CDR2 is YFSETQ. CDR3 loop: CASSSIQGSPYNSPLHF. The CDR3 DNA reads TGCGCCAGCAGCTCGATACAGGGGAGCCCCTATAATTCACCCCTCCACTTT.

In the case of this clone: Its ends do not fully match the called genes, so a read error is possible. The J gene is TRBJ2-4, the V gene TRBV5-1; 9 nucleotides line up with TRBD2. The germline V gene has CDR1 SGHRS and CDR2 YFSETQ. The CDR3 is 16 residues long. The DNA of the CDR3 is TGCGCCAGCAGCTTGTGGCGGGGGGGCTCGGAAAACATTCAGTGCTTC. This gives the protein CASSLWRGGSENIQCF.

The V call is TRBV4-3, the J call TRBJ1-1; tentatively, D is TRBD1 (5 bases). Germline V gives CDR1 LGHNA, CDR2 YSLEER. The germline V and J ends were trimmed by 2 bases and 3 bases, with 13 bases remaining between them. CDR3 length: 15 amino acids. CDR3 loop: CASSQRWGGDTEAFF. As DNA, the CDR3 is TGCGCCAGCAGCCAAAGATGGGGCGGGGACACTGAAGCTTTCTTT.